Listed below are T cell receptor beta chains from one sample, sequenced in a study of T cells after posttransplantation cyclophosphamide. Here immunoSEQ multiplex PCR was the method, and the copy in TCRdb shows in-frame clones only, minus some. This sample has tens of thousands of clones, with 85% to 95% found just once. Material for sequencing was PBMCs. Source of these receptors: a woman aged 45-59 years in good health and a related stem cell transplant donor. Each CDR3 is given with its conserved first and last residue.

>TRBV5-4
CASSPRSGGPTDTQYF
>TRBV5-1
CASSPRASGRSYEQYF
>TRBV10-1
CASSESPGGRTEAFF
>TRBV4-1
CASSQGRGGQANYGYTF
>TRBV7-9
CASSGPGTANPYEQYF
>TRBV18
CASSPETGGNYGYTF
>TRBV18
CASSPPITFPDSAHNEKLFF
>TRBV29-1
CSVERDRGVHEQYF
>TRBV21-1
CASSRRTGFMAKAEAFF
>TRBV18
CASSRSRGNNQPQHF
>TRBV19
CASSARGATGETQYF
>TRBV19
CASSIQQDTEAFF
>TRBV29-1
CSALGQGGLNTEAFF
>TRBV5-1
CASSLGGGGANNSPLHF
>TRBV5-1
CASSLGGTEETQYF
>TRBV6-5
CASRFQGAGEKLFF
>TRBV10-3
CAISDFLRGRGEQYF
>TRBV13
CASRRQGRSYEQYF
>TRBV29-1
CSANHAGPSYGYTF
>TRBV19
CASSPRVTYEQYF
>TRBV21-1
CASSRTLGPLRNTEAFF
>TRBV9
CASSVALARDYGYTF
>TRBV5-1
CASSRLVNTEAFF
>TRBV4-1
CASSQEGSGGAYNEQFF
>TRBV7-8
CASSLEPRANTGELFF
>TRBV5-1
CASSLGGPGGLGTEAFF
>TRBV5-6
CASSLDRGLNSNQPQHF
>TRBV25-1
CASSEINGYTF
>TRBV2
CASSVIGQVGEQYF
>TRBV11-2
CASSELGGMPRNIQYF
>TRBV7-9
CAGGNGERTEAFF
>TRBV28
CASSLRTSGSYEQYF
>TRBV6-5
CASRQDPVRDTEAFF
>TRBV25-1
CASSGVAGGKNIQYF
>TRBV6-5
CASSYGQGVSTEAFF
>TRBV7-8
CASSSQGQGQDTQYF
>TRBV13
CASSSRTGRYEQYF
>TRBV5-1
CASSGIQGKDTEAFF
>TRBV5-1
CASSLATGDYEQYF
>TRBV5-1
CASSLAPTRLEAEAFF
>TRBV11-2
CASRPITGTRHTGELFF
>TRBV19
CASTPSGSNQPQHF
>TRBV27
CASSFSYLGTDYTGELFF
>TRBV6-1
CASSEVASGRGELFF
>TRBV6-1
CASSERPSGNYGYTF
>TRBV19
CASSPPQGFGGELFF